This T cell receptor (beta chain) was found in a study of T cell changes during pregnancy in multiple sclerosis (dated by TCRdb to between 2017 and 2020). Notes on the research overall: The study looked at changes in the T cell repertoire across pregnancy in women with multiple sclerosis.

The library was built by means of the immunoSEQ multiplex PCR assay. Sourced from immuneACCESS, this table was stored by TCRdb with only in-frame sequences that have V and J called. A share of the clones is absent; for the studies checked, an unresolved V gene accounts for under half, and the remainder has no known explanation. A total of about 120,000 clones appear in this sample, roughly 92% of them only once. The ten largest clonotypes hold 6% to 7% of the sample. Remarks on this clone: Its specific antigen is unknown. Base qualities are not at hand, and no much larger clone is one base apart.

Cut back by 2 bases and 2 bases, the V and J ends lie 13 bases apart. CDR1 is given as SGDLS and CDR2 as YYNGEE, both from the germline V gene. The CDR3 spans 15 residues, from the cysteine through the phenylalanine. Just CDR3 DNA is preserved here, 45 bases in frame from base 1. The input for sequencing was peripheral blood, taken before pregnancy. The receptor chain draws on TRBV9 and TRBJ2-5, and perhaps TRBD2 as D gene, on 5 matching bases. The origin of this receptor is a female donor with multiple sclerosis, enrolled in a pregnancy study. In nucleotide form, the sequence is TGTGCCAGCAGCGTTCGAGGGAGAGATCAAGAGACCCAGTACTTC. It codes for CASSVRGRDQETQYF.